This T cell receptor beta chain was retrieved from a study of spatial heterogeneity in lung cancer. TCRdb reprocessed the 5' RACE reads with MiXCR, giving one entry per CDR3 protein. Here the sample spans tens of thousands of distinct CDR3 sequences, roughly 13% being singletons. This clonotype was seen a handful of times. Time point indicated: sample taken at primary tumor resection. The authors sequenced whole RNA from tumor, nontumor lung or frozen PBMC without sorting. This receptor was taken from a male donor with early-stage non-small cell lung cancer. This sample comprised PBMCs, obtained at surgery.

CDR3 nucleotides: TGTGCCAGCAGCTTAGGGGATCTGACCGGGGAGCTGTTTTTT. Amino acids: CASSLGDLTGELFF. The chain recombines TRBV7-9 with TRBJ2-2; D uncertain. The CDR3 consists of 14 residues. V was cut by 1 base and J by 5 bases, with 8 bases left in between. Per the germline V gene, CDR1 is SEHNR and CDR2 is FQNEAQ (reference sequence). The whole variable domain, filled in from reference TRBV7-9 and TRBJ2-2, reads DTGVSQNPRHKITKRGQNVTFRCDPISEHNRLYWYRQTLGQGPEFLTYFQNEAQLEKSRLLSDRFSAERPKGSFSTLEIQRTEQGDSAMYLCASSLGDLTGELFFGEGSRLTVL.